The clone carrying this TCR beta chain was seen at least ten times. Antigen: not known. MiXCR, run by TCRdb on the 5' RACE reads, gives a single entry per CDR3 protein. The sample has 200,000 to 300,000 distinct CDR3 sequences; roughly a tenth are singletons. The record originates from a study of CD8 T cells in ankylosing spondylitis. The CDR3 extends over 12 amino acids. Trimming removed 3 bases from V and 6 bases from J, with 7 bases in between. CDR1 and CDR2 (germline): SGDLS, YYNGEE. General study results and limits: Disease-linked clones were reportedly significantly enriched in matched ankylosing spondylitis synovial fluid. Disease-linked clones bore a CD8+ phenotype, appearing relatively rarely in peripheral blood. Reactive arthritis synovial fluid and blood were previously reported to contain some motif variants.

The sequenced sample consisted of blood, either unsorted or a sorted T cell fraction (not recorded which). V gene TRBV9 combines with J gene TRBJ2-1; D ambiguous. The TCR sequence derives from a male donor with ankylosing spondylitis or in good health (not recorded which). CDR3 coding DNA: TGTGCCAGCAGCGGGGAACCCAATGAGCAGTTCTTC. It codes for CASSGEPNEQFF. Based on the CDR3 plus reference TRBV9 and TRBJ2-1, the full variable domain is DSGVTQTPKHLITATGQRVTLRCSPRSGDLSVYWYQQSLDQGLQFLIQYYNGEERAKGNILERFSAQQFPDLHSELNLSSLELGDSALYFCASSGEPNEQFFGPGTRLTVL.